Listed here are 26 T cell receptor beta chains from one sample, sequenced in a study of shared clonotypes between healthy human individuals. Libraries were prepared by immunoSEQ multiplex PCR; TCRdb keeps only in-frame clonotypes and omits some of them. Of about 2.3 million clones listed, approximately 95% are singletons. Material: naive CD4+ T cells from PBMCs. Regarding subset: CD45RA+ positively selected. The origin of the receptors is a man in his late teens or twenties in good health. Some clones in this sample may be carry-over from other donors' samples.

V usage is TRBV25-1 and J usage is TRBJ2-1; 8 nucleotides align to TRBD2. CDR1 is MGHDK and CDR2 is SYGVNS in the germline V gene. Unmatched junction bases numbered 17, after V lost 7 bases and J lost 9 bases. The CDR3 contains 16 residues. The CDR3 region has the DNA TGTGCCAGCACCCTATCGGGTCTAGCGGGTTTTACTGAGCAGTTCTTC. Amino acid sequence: CASTLSGLAGFTEQFF.

In DNA, the CDR3 is TGTGCCAGCAGCCACGGGACGGGGGTCTCCTACGAGCAGTACTTC. It is translated as CASSHGTGVSYEQYF. The J gene is TRBJ2-7, the V gene TRBV7-9, with D maybe TRBD2 (6 bases). V lost 5 bases and J 0 bases, leaving 14 bases between the germline ends. Germline V gene sequence: CDR1 SEHNR, CDR2 FQNEAQ (reference sequence). This CDR3 has 15 residues.

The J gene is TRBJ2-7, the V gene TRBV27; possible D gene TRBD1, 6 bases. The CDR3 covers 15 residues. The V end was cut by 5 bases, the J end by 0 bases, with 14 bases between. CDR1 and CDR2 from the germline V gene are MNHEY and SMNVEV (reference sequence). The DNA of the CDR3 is TGTGCCAGCAGTGTCGACAGGAGCCGCTCCTACGAGCAGTACTTC. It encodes CASSVDRSRSYEQYF.

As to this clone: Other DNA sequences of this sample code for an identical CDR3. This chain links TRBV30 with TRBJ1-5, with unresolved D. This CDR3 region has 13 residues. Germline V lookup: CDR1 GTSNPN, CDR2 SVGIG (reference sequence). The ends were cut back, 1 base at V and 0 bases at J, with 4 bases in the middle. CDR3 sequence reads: CAWSDNSNQPQHF. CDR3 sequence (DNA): TGTGCCTGGAGTGATAATAGCAATCAGCCCCAGCATTTT.

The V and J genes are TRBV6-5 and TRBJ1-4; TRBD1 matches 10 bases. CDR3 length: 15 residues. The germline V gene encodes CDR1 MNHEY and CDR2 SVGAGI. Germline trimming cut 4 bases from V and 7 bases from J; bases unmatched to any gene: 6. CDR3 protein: CASSFTRDRGEKLFF. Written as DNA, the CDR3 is TGTGCCAGCAGTTTCACACGGGACAGGGGTGAAAAACTGTTTTTT.

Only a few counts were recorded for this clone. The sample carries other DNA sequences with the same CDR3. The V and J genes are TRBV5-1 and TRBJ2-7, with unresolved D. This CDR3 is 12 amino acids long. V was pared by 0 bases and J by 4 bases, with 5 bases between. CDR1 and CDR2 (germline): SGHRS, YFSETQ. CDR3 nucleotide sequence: TGCGCCAGCAGCTTGGTTGGGTACGAGCAGTACTTC. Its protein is CASSLVGYEQYF.

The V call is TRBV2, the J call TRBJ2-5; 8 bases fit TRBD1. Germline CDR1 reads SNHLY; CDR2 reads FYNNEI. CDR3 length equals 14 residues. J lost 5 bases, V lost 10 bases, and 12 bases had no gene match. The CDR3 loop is CATKPTGVGETQYF. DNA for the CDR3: TGTGCCACCAAACCGACAGGGGTCGGCGAGACCCAGTACTTC. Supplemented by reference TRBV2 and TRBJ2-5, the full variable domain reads EPEVTQTPSHQVTQMGQEVILRCVPISNHLYFYWYRQILGQKVEFLVSFYNNEISEKSEIFDDQFSVERPDGSNFTLKIRSTKLEDSAMYFCATKPTGVGETQYFGPGTRLLVL.

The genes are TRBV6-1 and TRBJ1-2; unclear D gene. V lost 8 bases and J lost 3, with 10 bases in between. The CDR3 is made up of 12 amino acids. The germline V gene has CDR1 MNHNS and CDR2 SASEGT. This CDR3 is CASVGRDYGYTF. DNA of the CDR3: TGTGCCAGCGTTGGGCGCGACTATGGCTACACCTTC.

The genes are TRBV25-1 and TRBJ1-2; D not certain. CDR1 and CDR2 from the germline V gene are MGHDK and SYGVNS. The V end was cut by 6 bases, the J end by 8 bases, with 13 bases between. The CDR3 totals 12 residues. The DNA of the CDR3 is TGTGCCAGCAGAGCGCGGATGGGCGGCTACACCTTC. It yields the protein CASRARMGGYTF.

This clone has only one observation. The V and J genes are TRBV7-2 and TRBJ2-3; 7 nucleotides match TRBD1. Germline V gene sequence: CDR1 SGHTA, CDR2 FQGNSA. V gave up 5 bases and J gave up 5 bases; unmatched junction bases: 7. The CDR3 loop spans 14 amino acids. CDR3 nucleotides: TGTGCCAGCAGCCCACGACAGGGTATAGATACGCAGTATTTT. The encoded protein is CASSPRQGIDTQYF.

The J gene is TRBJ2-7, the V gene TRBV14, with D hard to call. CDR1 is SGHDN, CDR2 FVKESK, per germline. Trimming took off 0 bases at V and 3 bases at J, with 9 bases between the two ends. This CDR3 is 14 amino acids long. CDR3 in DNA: TGTGCCAGCAGCCAAGAAGCAGGAAACTACGAGCAGTACTTC. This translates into CASSQEAGNYEQYF.

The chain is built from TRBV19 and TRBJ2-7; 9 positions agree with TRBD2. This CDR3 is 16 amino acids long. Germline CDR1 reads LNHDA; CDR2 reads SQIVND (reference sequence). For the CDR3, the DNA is TGTGGCGCGCAGGGTGGGTCTAGCGGGGATCCCTGGGAGCAGTACTTC. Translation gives CGAQGGSSGDPWEQYF.

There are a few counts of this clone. CDR3 DNA: TGTGCCAGCAGTGAGGGCACCTACTCCTACGAGCAGTACTTC. Translation: CASSEGTYSYEQYF. The rearrangement joins TRBV2 to TRBJ2-7; D is ambiguous. CDR3 length: 14 amino acids. The V and J ends lost 3 bases and 0 bases respectively, with 9 bases between them. CDR1 SNHLY and CDR2 FYNNEI come from the germline V gene. The entire variable domain, with the rest obtained from reference TRBV2 and TRBJ2-7, is as follows: EPEVTQTPSHQVTQMGQEVILRCVPISNHLYFYWYRQILGQKVEFLVSFYNNEISEKSEIFDDQFSVERPDGSNFTLKIRSTKLEDSAMYFCASSEGTYSYEQYFGPGTRLTVT.

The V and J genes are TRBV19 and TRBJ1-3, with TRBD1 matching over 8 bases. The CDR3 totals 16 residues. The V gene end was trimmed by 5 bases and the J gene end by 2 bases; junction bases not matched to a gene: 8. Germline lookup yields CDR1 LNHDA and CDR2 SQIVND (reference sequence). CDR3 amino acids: CASSPPDRVAGNTIYF. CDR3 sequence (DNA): TGTGCCAGTAGTCCTCCGGACAGGGTCGCTGGAAACACCATATATTTT.

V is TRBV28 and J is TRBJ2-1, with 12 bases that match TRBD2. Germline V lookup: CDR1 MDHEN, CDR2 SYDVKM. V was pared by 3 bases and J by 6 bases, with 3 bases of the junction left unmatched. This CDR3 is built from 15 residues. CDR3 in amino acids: CASSFLAGGPNEQFF. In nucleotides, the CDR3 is TGTGCCAGCAGTTTTCTAGCGGGAGGGCCCAATGAGCAGTTCTTC.

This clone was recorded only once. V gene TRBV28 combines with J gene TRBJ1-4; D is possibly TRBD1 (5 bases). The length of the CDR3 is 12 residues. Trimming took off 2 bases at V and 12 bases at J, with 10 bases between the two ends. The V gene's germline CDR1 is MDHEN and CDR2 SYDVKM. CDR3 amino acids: CASSLVGQELFF. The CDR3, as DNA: TGTGCCAGCAGTTTAGTGGGGCAGGAACTGTTTTTT.

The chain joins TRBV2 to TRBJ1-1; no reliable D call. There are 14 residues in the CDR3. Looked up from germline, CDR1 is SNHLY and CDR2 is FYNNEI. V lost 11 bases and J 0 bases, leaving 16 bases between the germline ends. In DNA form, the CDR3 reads TGTGCCTCAGCAGTGGGTCGGATGAACACTGAAGCTTTCTTT. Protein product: CASAVGRMNTEAFF.

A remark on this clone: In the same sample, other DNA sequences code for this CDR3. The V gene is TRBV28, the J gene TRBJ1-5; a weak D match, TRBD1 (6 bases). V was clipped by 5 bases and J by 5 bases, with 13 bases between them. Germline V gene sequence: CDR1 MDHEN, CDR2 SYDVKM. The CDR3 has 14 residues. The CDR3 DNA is TGTGCCAGCAGTCCCGGGGGGGGCCATCAGCCCCAGCATTTT. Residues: CASSPGGGHQPQHF.

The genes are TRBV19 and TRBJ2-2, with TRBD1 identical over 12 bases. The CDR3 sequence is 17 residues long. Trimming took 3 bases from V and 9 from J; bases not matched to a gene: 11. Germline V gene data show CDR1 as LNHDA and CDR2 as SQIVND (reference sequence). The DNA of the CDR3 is TGTGCCAGTAGTATTTATTGGGACAGGGGGCGTAGCTGGGAGCTGTTTTTT. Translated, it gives CASSIYWDRGRSWELFF.

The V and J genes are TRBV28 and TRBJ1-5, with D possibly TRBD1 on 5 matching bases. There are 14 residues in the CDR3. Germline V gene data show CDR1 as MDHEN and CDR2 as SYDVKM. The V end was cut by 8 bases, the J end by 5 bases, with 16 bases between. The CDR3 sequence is CASSTAGWYQPQHF. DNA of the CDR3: TGTGCCAGCTCTACGGCAGGGTGGTATCAGCCCCAGCATTTT.

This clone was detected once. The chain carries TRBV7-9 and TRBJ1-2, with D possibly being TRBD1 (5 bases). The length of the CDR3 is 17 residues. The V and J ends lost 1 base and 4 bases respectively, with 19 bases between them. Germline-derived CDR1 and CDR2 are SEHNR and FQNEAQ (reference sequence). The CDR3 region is CASSLVQGTVPLYGYTF. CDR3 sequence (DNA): TGTGCCAGCAGCTTAGTTCAGGGAACCGTCCCCCTCTATGGCTACACCTTC. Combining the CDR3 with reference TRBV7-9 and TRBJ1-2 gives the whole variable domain DTGVSQNPRHKITKRGQNVTFRCDPISEHNRLYWYRQTLGQGPEFLTYFQNEAQLEKSRLLSDRFSAERPKGSFSTLEIQRTEQGDSAMYLCASSLVQGTVPLYGYTFGSGTRLTVV.

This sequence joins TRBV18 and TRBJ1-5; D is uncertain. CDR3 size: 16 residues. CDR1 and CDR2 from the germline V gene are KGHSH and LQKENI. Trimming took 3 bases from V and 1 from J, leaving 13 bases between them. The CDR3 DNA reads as TGTGCCAGCTCACCGGGGTTCTCTGGGAGCAATCAGCCCCAGCATTTT. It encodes CASSPGFSGSNQPQHF.

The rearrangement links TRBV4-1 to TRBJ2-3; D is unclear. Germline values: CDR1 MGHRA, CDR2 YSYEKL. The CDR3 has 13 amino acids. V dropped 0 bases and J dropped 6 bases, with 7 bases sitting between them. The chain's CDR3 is CASSQDPLDTQYF. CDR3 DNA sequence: TGCGCCAGCAGCCAAGATCCTTTGGATACGCAGTATTTT.

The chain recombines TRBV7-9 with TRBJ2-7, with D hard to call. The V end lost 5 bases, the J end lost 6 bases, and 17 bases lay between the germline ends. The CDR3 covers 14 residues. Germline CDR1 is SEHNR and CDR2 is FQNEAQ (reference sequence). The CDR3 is CASSVPWSAAEQYF. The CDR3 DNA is TGTGCCAGCAGCGTCCCCTGGTCGGCCGCCGAGCAGTACTTC.

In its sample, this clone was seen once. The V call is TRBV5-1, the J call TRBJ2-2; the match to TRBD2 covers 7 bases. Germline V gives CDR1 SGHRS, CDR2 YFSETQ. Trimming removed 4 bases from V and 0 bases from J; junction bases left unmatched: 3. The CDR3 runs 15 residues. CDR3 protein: CASSQGLSNTGELFF. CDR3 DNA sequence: TGCGCCAGCAGCCAGGGACTATCGAACACCGGGGAGCTGTTTTTT.

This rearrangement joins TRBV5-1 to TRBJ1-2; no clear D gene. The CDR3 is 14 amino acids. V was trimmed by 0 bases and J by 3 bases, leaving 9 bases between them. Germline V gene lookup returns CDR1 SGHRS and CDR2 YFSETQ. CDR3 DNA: TGCGCCAGCAGCTTGGCCGCCGGCTACTATGGCTACACCTTC. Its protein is CASSLAAGYYGYTF.